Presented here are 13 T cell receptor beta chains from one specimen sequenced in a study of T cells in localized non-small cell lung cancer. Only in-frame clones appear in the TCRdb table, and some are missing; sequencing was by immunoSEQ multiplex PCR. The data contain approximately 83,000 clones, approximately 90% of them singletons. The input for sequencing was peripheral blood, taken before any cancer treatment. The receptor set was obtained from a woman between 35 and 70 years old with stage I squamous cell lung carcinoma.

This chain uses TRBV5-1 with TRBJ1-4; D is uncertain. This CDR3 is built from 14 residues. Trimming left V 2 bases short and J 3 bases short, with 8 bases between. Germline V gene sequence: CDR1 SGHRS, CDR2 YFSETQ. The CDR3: CASSLRLPNEKLFF. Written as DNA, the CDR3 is TGCGCCAGCAGCTTACGGTTACCTAATGAAAAACTGTTTTTT.

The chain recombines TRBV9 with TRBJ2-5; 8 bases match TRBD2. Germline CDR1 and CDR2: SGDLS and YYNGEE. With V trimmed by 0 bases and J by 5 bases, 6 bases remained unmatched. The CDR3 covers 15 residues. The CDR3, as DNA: TGTGCCAGCAGCGTAGCGCGGGGGGCCCAGGAGACCCAGTACTTC. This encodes CASSVARGAQETQYF.

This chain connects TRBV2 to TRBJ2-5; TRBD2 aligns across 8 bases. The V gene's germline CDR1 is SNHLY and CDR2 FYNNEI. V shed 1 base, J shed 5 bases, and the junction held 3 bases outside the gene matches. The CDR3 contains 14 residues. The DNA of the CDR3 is TGTGCCAGCAGTGAAGTAGGGACTAGGGAGACCCAGTACTTC. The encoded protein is CASSEVGTRETQYF.

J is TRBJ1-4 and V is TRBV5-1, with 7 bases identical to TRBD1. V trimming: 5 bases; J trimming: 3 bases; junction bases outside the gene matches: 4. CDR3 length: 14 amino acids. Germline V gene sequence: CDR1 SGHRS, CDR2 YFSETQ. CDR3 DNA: TGCGCCAGCAGACCGGGACAGCCTAATGAAAAACTGTTTTTT. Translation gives CASRPGQPNEKLFF. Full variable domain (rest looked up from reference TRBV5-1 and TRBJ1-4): KAGVTQTPRYLIKTRGQQVTLSCSPISGHRSVSWYQQTPGQGLQFLFEYFSETQRNKGNFPGRFSGRQFSNSRSEMNVSTLELGDSALYLCASRPGQPNEKLFFGSGTQLSVL.

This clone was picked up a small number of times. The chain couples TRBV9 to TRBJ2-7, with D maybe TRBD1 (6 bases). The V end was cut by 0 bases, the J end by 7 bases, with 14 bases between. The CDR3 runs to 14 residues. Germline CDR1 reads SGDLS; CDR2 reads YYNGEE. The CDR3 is CASSVGGLLKEQYF. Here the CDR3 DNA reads TGTGCCAGCAGCGTAGGGGGGCTCCTTAAAGAGCAGTACTTC.

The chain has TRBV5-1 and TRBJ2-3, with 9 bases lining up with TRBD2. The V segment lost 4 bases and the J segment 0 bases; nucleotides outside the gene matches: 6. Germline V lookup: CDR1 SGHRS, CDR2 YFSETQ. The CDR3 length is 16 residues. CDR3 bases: TGCGCCAGCAGCCCCCCCCTAGCGGGGAGCACAGATACGCAGTATTTT. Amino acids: CASSPPLAGSTDTQYF.

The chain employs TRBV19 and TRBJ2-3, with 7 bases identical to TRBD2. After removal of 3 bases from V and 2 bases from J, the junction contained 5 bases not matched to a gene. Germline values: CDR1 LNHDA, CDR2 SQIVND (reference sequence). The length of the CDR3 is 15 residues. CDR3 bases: TGTGCCAGTAGTATCTGGCTAGCGGACACAGATACGCAGTATTTT. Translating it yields CASSIWLADTDTQYF.

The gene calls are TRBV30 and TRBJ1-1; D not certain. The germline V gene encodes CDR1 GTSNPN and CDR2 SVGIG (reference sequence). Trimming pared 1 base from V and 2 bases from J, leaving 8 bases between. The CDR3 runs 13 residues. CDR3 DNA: TGTGCCTGGAGTGATTATACAAACACTGAAGCTTTCTTT. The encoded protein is CAWSDYTNTEAFF. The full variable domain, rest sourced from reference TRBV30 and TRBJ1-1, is SQTIHQWPATLVQPVGSPLSLECTVEGTSNPNLYWYRQAAGRGLQLLFYSVGIGQISSEVPQNLSASRPQDRQFILSSKKLLLSDSGFYLCAWSDYTNTEAFFGQGTRLTVV.

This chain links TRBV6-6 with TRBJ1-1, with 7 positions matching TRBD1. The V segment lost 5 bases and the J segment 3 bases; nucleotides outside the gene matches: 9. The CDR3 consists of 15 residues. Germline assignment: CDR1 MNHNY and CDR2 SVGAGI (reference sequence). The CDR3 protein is CASSKPGQMYTEAFF. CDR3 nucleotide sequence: TGTGCCAGCAGTAAACCGGGACAGATGTACACTGAAGCTTTCTTT.

The CDR3, as DNA: TGCGCCAGCAGTGGTCCGGGGCTGGGGTATGACACTGAAGCTTTCTTT. This gives the protein CASSGPGLGYDTEAFF. The V and J genes are TRBV10-2 and TRBJ1-1; D possibly corresponds to TRBD1 (5 bases). This CDR3 contains 16 residues. V gave up 4 bases and J gave up 3 bases, with 18 bases separating them. Looked up from germline, CDR1 is WSHSY and CDR2 is SAAADI.

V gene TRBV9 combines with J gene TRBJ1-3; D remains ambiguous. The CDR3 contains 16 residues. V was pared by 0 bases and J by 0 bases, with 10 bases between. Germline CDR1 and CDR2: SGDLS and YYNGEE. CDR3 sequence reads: CASSVGASFSGNTIYF. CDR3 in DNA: TGTGCCAGCAGCGTAGGGGCCAGCTTCTCTGGAAACACCATATATTTT.

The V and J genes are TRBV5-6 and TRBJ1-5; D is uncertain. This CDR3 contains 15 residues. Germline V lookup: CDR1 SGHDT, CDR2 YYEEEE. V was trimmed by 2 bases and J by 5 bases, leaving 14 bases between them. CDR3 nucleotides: TGTGCCAGCAGCTTCTACAGTCAACGAGATCAGCCCCAGCATTTT. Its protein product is CASSFYSQRDQPQHF.

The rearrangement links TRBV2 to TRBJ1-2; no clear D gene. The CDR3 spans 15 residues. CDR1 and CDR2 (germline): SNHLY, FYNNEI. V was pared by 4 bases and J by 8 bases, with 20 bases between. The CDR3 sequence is CASSANRRTYRGYTF. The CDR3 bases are TGTGCCAGCAGTGCAAATCGAAGGACTTATAGGGGCTACACCTTC.